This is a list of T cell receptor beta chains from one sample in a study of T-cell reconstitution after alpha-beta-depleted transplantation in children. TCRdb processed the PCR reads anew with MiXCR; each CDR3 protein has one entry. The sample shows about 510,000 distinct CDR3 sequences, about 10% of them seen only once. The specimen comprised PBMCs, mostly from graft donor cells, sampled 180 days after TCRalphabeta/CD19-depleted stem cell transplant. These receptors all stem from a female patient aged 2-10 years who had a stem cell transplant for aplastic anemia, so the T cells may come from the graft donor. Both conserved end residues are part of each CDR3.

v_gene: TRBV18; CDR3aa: CASSPLDTDSGNTIYF
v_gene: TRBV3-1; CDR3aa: CASSLGTGGELFF
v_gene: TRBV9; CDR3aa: CASSSTGSGELFF
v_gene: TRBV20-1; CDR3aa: CSARDLQWSGYTF
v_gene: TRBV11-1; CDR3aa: CASSFPTVNTEAFF
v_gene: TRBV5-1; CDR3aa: CASSLVFEGPFSTDTQYF
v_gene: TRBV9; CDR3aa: CASSVASLSTFQNTGELFF
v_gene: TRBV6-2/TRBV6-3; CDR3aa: CATLVWRTPYEQYF
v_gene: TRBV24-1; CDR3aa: CATSLTGGAYNEQFF
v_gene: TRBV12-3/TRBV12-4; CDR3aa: CATRTREKDEQFF
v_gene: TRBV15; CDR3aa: CATSTSRNLNTEAFF
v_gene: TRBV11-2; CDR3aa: CASSLPGRGSQPQHF
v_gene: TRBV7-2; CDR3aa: CASSLVGRVTYNEQFF
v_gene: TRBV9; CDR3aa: CASSVAPGQGSYNEQFF
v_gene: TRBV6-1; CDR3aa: CASRDMVGANVLTF
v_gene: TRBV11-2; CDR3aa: CASSLDIYGYTF
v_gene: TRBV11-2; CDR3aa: CASSPRQGTYEQYF
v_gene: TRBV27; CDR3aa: CASSFLPGGRTGELFF